Below, one TCR beta chain is given with its context. The antigen is undetermined. V was clipped by 2 bases and J by 2 bases; unmatched bases: 3. Looked up from germline, CDR1 is ENHRY and CDR2 is SYGVKD. The CDR3 spans 15 residues. Sorting defined naive CD4+ as CD4+CD8-CD45RO-CD45RA+ and naive CD8+ as CD8+CD4-CD45RA+CD27bright. This entry belongs to a study of healthy donors' naive CD4 and CD8 T cells. General study results and limits: Most V and J genes were reportedly biased between naive CD4+ and CD8+ cells. CDR3 charge plus V and J genes appeared to account for roughly 12% of CD4/CD8 variance. Homeostatic proliferation of naive T cells was not examined as a bias source.

Each TCR library used around 540 ng of total RNA and a linear amplification protocol. Each CDR3 protein gets one entry after TCRdb re-called the reads with MiXCR. The profile covers 200,000 or so distinct CDR3 sequences, with 74% appearing a single time and 2% to 2.5% taken by the ten largest. The rearrangement links TRBV10-3 to TRBJ2-5; TRBD2 matches at 9 bases. The sequence was obtained from a pool of human donors in good health; the sample pools cells from several healthy donors. Sequenced: naive CD4+ and CD8+ T cells sorted from blood, pooled from several donors. The CDR3 reads CAISEASGTQETQYF. In DNA, the CDR3 is TGTGCCATCAGTGAGGCTAGCGGGACTCAAGAGACCCAGTACTTC.